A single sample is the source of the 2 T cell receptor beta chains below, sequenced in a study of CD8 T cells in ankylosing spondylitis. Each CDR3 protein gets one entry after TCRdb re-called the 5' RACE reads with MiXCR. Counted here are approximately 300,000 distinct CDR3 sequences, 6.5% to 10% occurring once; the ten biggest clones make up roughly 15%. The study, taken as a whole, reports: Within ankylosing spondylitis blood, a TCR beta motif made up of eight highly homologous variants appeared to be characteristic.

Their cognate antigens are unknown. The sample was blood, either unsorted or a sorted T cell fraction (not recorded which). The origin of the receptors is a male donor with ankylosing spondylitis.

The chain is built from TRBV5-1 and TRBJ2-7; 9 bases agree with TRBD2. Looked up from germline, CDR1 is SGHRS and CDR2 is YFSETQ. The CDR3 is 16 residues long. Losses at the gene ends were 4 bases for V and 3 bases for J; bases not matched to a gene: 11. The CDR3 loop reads CASSLPSAGGYYEQYF. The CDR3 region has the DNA TGCGCCAGCAGCCTTCCCTCGGCGGGAGGGTACTACGAGCAGTACTTC. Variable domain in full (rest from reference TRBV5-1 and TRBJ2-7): KAGVTQTPRYLIKTRGQQVTLSCSPISGHRSVSWYQQTPGQGLQFLFEYFSETQRNKGNFPGRFSGRQFSNSRSEMNVSTLELGDSALYLCASSLPSAGGYYEQYFGPGTRLTVT.

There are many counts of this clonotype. The CDR3 sequence: CASSLHSTDTQYF. CDR3 coding DNA: TGTGCCAGCAGCTTACACTCCACAGATACGCAGTATTTT. The chain employs TRBV7-3 and TRBJ2-3; D unresolved. V lost 2 bases, J lost 2 bases, and 5 bases lay in between. Germline lookup yields CDR1 SGHTA and CDR2 FQGTGA. This CDR3 is 13 amino acids long.